Listed below are T cell receptor beta chains from one sample, sequenced in a study of graft-versus-host responses after intestinal transplantation. The table came from immunoSEQ multiplex PCR; TCRdb's copy has only in-frame clones and leaves some out. The sample records some 120,000 clones, approximately 94% being singletons. These receptors' antigens are unknown. The source was unstimulated CD4+ T cells sorted from spleen or lymph node cells, collected before transplant. Source of these receptors: a human donor who was the organ donor for an intestinal transplant. CDR3s include the opening cysteine and the closing phenylalanine or tryptophan. The D gene is left open where the match is weak. A row's size may be missing; if present it is once, few, many or a size class.

v_gene: TRBV6-5
abundance: .
d_gene: .
j_gene: TRBJ1-1
CDR3nt: TGTGCCAGCAGTGAAGCGAGGGGGACCCAAGCTTTCTTT
CDR3aa: CASSEARGTQAFF

v_gene: TRBV7-9
abundance: .
d_gene: TRBD1
j_gene: TRBJ1-1
CDR3nt: TGTGCCAGCAGCTTAGCCGGGACAGGTAACACTGAAGCTTTCTTT
CDR3aa: CASSLAGTGNTEAFF

v_gene: TRBV5-4
abundance: .
d_gene: .
j_gene: TRBJ2-4
CDR3nt: TGTGCCAGCAGCTTGGGAGGGGGACAAGCCAAAAACATTCAGTACTTC
CDR3aa: CASSLGGGQAKNIQYF

v_gene: TRBV28
abundance: .
d_gene: TRBD1
j_gene: TRBJ1-6
CDR3nt: TGTGCCAGCAGTTTAAGCCCGGGACAGAGTAATTCACCCCTCCACTTT
CDR3aa: CASSLSPGQSNSPLHF

v_gene: TRBV28
abundance: .
d_gene: TRBD1
j_gene: TRBJ2-3
CDR3nt: TGTGCCAGCAGTCGGACAGGATGGGGCACAGATACGCAGTATTTT
CDR3aa: CASSRTGWGTDTQYF

v_gene: TRBV25-1
abundance: .
d_gene: .
j_gene: TRBJ1-2
CDR3nt: TGTGCCAGCAGTGATACAGGGTTCGGGGGCTACACCTTC
CDR3aa: CASSDTGFGGYTF

v_gene: TRBV6-5
abundance: .
d_gene: .
j_gene: TRBJ2-7
CDR3nt: TGTGCCAGCAGTTACCTCGTCGGGAACAGCTACGAGCAGTACTTC
CDR3aa: CASSYLVGNSYEQYF

v_gene: TRBV27
abundance: .
d_gene: TRBD2
j_gene: TRBJ2-7
CDR3nt: TGTGCCGGCAGTTTAAGGGCTAGCGGGAGCCCTGTTTCCTACGAGCAGTACTTC
CDR3aa: CAGSLRASGSPVSYEQYF

v_gene: TRBV19
abundance: .
d_gene: .
j_gene: TRBJ1-3
CDR3nt: TGTGCCAGTATGGGGACTGGAAACACCATATATTTT
CDR3aa: CASMGTGNTIYF

v_gene: TRBV5-4
abundance: .
d_gene: TRBD1
j_gene: TRBJ2-7
CDR3nt: TGTGCCAGCAGCTTGGACAGGGGCCCTTACGAGCAGTACTTC
CDR3aa: CASSLDRGPYEQYF

v_gene: TRBV28
abundance: once
d_gene: TRBD1
j_gene: TRBJ2-7
CDR3nt: TGTGCCAGCAGTCCTCGGACAGGGACCACCTACGAGCAGTACTTC
CDR3aa: CASSPRTGTTYEQYF

v_gene: TRBV6-1
abundance: .
d_gene: TRBD1
j_gene: TRBJ2-7
CDR3nt: TGTGCCAGCAGTCTATTAGGGGACAGGAGGGGCGAGCAGTACTTC
CDR3aa: CASSLLGDRRGEQYF

v_gene: TRBV18
abundance: .
d_gene: .
j_gene: TRBJ1-3
CDR3nt: TGTGCCAGCTCACCTATCGGGGACTCTGGAAACACCATATATTTT
CDR3aa: CASSPIGDSGNTIYF